This T cell receptor beta chain was profiled in a study of PD-1 blockade in mismatch repair-deficient tumors. Using immunoSEQ multiplex PCR, the repertoire was profiled, and TCRdb retains in-frame clones only, with some absent. This sample has approximately 79,000 clones, with roughly 80% found just once. With V trimmed by 6 bases and J by 4 bases, 8 bases remained unmatched. This CDR3 spans 15 amino acids. CDR1 is SNHLY and CDR2 is FYNNEI in the germline V gene. This chain links TRBV2 with TRBJ2-5, with 10 nucleotides matching TRBD1. This TCR came from an adult with mismatch repair-deficient cancer. The sample was peripheral blood, taken 44 weeks after starting pembrolizumab. CDR3 coding DNA: TGTGCCAGCAGCCCCGGGACAGGGGTGACAGAGACCCAGTACTTC. Amino acid sequence: CASSPGTGVTETQYF.